Listed below are T cell receptor beta chains from one sample, sequenced in a study of cytomegalovirus exposure and HLA in healthy donors. Sequenced by immunoSEQ multiplex PCR; TCRdb stores in-frame clones only, minus some. Found here are fewer than 75,000 clones, about 81% of them singletons; the top ten hold roughly 12%. The specimen sequenced was PBMCs. The receptors originated from a man between 70 and 80 years old in good health and CMV-seronegative. Both conserved end residues are part of each CDR3. The D gene is left open where the match is weak. Clone size is given for some rows only: seen once, a few or many times, or a class if the clone is expanded.

TRBV23-1	TRBD1	TRBJ2-2	few	CASSQSGQGAAGELFF	TGCGCCAGCAGTCAATCTGGGCAGGGGGCAGCCGGGGAGCTGTTTTTT
TRBV7-2	TRBD1	TRBJ1-2	.	CASSLDRTGGSRGYTF	TGTGCCAGCAGCTTAGATAGGACAGGGGGATCCCGTGGCTACACCTTC
TRBV5-6	.	TRBJ2-5	once	CASSLIGRWETQYF	TGTGCCAGCAGCTTGATCGGTCGCTGGGAGACCCAGTACTTC
TRBV19	.	TRBJ1-5	few	CASSIARRGDQPQHF	TGTGCCAGTAGTATAGCCCGCAGGGGTGATCAGCCCCAGCATTTT
TRBV9	TRBD2	TRBJ2-6	.	CASSVGLAGYSGANVLTF	TGTGCCAGCAGCGTAGGGCTAGCGGGTTACTCTGGGGCCAACGTCCTGACTTTC
TRBV18	TRBD1	TRBJ2-2	.	CASSPRPGTGNTGELFF	TGTGCCAGCTCACCACGGCCCGGGACAGGCAACACCGGGGAGCTGTTTTTT
TRBV7-2	.	TRBJ2-3	.	CASSLMASSSTDTQYF	TGTGCCAGCAGCTTAATGGCTAGCTCTAGCACAGATACGCAGTATTTT
TRBV4-2	TRBD2	TRBJ2-7	.	CASSQDTSGLAYEQYF	TGTGCCAGCAGCCAAGATACTAGCGGGCTTGCCTACGAGCAGTACTTC
TRBV28	.	TRBJ2-6	.	CASSLPGAGANVLTF	TGTGCCAGCAGCTTGCCAGGTGCTGGGGCCAACGTCCTGACTTTC
TRBV19	.	TRBJ1-2	.	CASSITDSNYGYTF	TGTGCCAGTAGTATCACGGACTCTAACTATGGCTACACCTTC
TRBV27	.	TRBJ1-6	.	CASGRQFDSYNSPLHF	TGTGCCAGCGGCCGTCAATTTGACTCCTATAATTCACCCCTCCACTTT
TRBV9	.	TRBJ2-1	.	CASSVTGRAGEQFF	TGTGCCAGCAGCGTAACTGGTAGAGCGGGTGAGCAGTTCTTC
TRBV5-4	.	TRBJ1-1	.	CASSSRDLNTEAFF	TGTGCCAGCAGCTCCAGGGATTTGAACACTGAAGCTTTCTTT
TRBV27	.	TRBJ1-5	.	CASSLGQPGVNQHF	TGTGCCAGCAGTTTAGGCCAACCAGGGGTTAACCAGCATTTT
TRBV11-2	TRBD1	TRBJ1-2	.	CASSFGQANYGYTF	TGTGCCAGCAGCTTTGGACAGGCCAACTATGGCTACACCTTC
TRBV30	TRBD1	TRBJ2-2	few	CAWSRGGWELFF	TGTGCCTGGAGTAGAGGGGGCTGGGAGCTGTTTTTT
TRBV6-1	TRBD2	TRBJ2-4	.	CASSDFGGVGKNIQYF	TGTGCCAGCAGTGATTTTGGGGGGGTTGGCAAAAACATTCAGTACTTC
TRBV7-2	.	TRBJ1-3	.	CASGGSRLAGNTIYF	TGTGCCAGCGGCGGGAGTAGGTTAGCTGGAAACACCATATATTTT
TRBV6-5	TRBD1	TRBJ1-4	few	CASSYSGRGLGKLFF	TGTGCCAGCAGTTACTCCGGCAGGGGGCTCGGAAAACTGTTTTTT
TRBV7-8	TRBD1	TRBJ1-2	once	CASSLASLDRDGYTF	TGTGCCAGCAGCTTAGCTTCTCTGGACAGGGACGGCTACACCTTC
TRBV5-1	.	TRBJ1-3	.	CASGPQGLSGNTIYF	TGCGCCAGCGGACCACAGGGCCTTTCTGGAAACACCATATATTTT
TRBV28	.	TRBJ2-5	.	CASSSATHQETQYF	TGTGCCAGCAGTTCCGCGACACACCAAGAGACCCAGTACTTC
TRBV7-2	TRBD1	TRBJ2-1	.	CASSTGQFNEQFF	TGTGCCAGCAGCACGGGACAGTTCAATGAGCAGTTCTTC
TRBV5-6	.	TRBJ2-5	.	CASIEKGVQETQYF	TGTGCCAGCATCGAAAAGGGGGTTCAAGAGACCCAGTACTTC
TRBV6-5	TRBD1	TRBJ2-7	.	CASSPSGTVPYEQYF	TGTGCCAGCAGTCCCTCCGGGACAGTCCCCTACGAGCAGTACTTC
TRBV20-1	.	TRBJ1-2	.	CSARLEYGYTF	TGCAGTGCTAGGTTGGAGTATGGCTACACCTTC
TRBV25-1	.	TRBJ1-5	.	CASRRGGSNQPQHF	TGTGCCAGCAGGCGGGGGGGAAGTAATCAGCCCCAGCATTTT
TRBV9	TRBD1	TRBJ1-2	.	CASSVEWRGPNYGYTF	TGTGCCAGCAGCGTAGAGTGGAGGGGGCCAAACTATGGCTACACCTTC
TRBV15	TRBD2	TRBJ2-1	.	CATSREGTLASGRGQFF	TGTGCCACCAGCAGGGAGGGGACCCTGGCTAGCGGGAGGGGGCAGTTCTTC
TRBV28	TRBD1	TRBJ1-4	.	CASSSGQAGREKLFF	TGTGCCAGCAGTTCCGGACAGGCGGGTCGGGAAAAACTGTTTTTT
TRBV5-1	.	TRBJ2-3	few	CASTPTPGVIWASDTQYF	TGCGCCAGCACCCCTACCCCAGGGGTGATCTGGGCAAGCGATACGCAGTATTTT
TRBV19	.	TRBJ1-6	.	CASSTPAGSYNSPLHF	TGTGCCAGTAGTACCCCTGCGGGCTCCTATAATTCACCCCTCCACTTT
TRBV5-6	TRBD2	TRBJ2-2	.	CASSVVAGGSGELFF	TGTGCCAGCAGCGTAGTAGCGGGAGGTTCCGGGGAGCTGTTTTTT
TRBV23-1	TRBD2	TRBJ2-1	once	CASSRISGGSYNEQFF	TGCGCCAGCAGTCGGATTAGCGGGGGCTCCTACAATGAGCAGTTCTTC
TRBV7-2	TRBD2	TRBJ2-1	.	CASSPGTSGRGSWEQFF	TGTGCCAGCAGCCCGGGGACTAGCGGGAGGGGGTCATGGGAGCAGTTCTTC
TRBV18	TRBD1	TRBJ1-2	.	CASSPRDSGYGYTF	TGTGCCAGCTCACCACGGGACAGTGGCTATGGCTACACCTTC
TRBV9	TRBD1	TRBJ1-2	.	CASSGLGTGVIEGYTF	TGTGCCAGCAGCGGACTGGGGACAGGGGTAATTGAGGGCTACACCTTC
TRBV7-9	TRBD1	TRBJ1-4	few	CASSIGQETNEKLFF	TGTGCCAGCAGCATCGGACAGGAGACTAATGAAAAACTGTTTTTT
TRBV9	TRBD2	TRBJ2-1	.	CASSVSAGGRSSYNEQFF	TGCGCCAGCAGCGTATCAGCGGGAGGCAGGAGCTCCTACAATGAGCAGTTCTTC
TRBV2	TRBD2	TRBJ2-1	.	CASRSVAGRREQFF	TGTGCCAGCAGGTCAGTAGCGGGGCGGCGAGAGCAGTTCTTC
TRBV4-1	.	TRBJ2-1	.	CASSQDRGARAYNEQFF	TGCGCCAGCAGCCAAGATCGCGGGGCCAGGGCCTACAATGAGCAGTTCTTC